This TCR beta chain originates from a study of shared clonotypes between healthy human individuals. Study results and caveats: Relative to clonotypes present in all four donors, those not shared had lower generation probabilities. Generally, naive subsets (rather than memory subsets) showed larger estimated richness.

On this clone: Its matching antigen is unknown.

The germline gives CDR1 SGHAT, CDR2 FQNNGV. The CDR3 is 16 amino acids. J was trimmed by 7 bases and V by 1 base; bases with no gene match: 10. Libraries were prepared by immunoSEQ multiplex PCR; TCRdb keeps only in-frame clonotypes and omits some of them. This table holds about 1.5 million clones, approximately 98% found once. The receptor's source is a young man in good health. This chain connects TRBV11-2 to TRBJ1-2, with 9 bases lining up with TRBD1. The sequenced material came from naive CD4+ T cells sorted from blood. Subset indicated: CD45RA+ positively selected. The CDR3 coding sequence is TGTGCCAGCAGCTTAGTCGGACAGGGGAGACTGGTTGGCTACACCTTC. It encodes CASSLVGQGRLVGYTF.